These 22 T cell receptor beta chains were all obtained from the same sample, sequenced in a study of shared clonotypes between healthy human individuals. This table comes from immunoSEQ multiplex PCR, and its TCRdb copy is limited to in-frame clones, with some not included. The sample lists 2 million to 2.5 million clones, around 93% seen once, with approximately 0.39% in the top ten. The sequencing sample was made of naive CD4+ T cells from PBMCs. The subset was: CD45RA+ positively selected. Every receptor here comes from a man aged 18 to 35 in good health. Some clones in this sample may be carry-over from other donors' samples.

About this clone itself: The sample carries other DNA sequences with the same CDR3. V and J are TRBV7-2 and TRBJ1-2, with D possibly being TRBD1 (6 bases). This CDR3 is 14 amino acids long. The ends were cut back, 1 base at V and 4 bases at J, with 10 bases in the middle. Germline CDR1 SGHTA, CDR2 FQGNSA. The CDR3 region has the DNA TGTGCCAGCAGCTTAGTTACAGGGAGCTATGGCTACACCTTC. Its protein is CASSLVTGSYGYTF.

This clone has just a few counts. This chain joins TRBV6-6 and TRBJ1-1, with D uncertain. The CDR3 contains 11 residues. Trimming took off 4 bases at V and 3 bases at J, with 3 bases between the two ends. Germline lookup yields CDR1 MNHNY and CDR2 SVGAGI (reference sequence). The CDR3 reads CASSSDTEAFF. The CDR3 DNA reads TGTGCCAGCAGTTCGGACACTGAAGCTTTCTTT.

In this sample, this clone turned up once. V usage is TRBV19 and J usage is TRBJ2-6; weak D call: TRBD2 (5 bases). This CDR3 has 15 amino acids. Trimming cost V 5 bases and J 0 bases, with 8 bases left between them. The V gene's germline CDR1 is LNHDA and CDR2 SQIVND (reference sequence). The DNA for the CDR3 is TGTGCCAGTAGTGATGGGAGCTCTGGGGCCAACGTCCTGACTTTC. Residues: CASSDGSSGANVLTF.

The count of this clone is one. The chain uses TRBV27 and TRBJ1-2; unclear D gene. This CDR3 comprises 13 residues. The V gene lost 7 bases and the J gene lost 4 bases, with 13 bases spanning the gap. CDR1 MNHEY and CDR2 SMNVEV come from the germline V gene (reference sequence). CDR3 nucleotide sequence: TGTGCCAGCATTCCTGGATGGGGCTATGGCTACACCTTC. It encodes CASIPGWGYGYTF.

The CDR3 loop is CASSIGGENYGYTF. The CDR3 DNA follows: TGTGCCAGTAGTATAGGGGGAGAGAACTATGGCTACACCTTC. The rearrangement joins TRBV19 to TRBJ1-2; D remains unclear. This CDR3 contains 14 residues. Trimming took off 1 base at V and 2 bases at J, with 8 bases between the two ends. From germline, CDR1 is LNHDA and CDR2 SQIVND (reference sequence). Supplemented by reference TRBV19 and TRBJ1-2, the full variable domain reads DGGITQSPKYLFRKEGQNVTLSCEQNLNHDAMYWYRQDPGQGLRLIYYSQIVNDFQKGDIAEGYSVSREKKESFPLTVTSAQKNPTAFYLCASSIGGENYGYTFGSGTRLTVV.

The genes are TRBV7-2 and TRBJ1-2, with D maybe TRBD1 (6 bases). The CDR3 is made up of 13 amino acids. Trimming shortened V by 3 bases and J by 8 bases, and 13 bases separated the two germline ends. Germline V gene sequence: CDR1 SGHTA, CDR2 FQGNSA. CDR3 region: CASSFLRDNGYTF. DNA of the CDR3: TGTGCCAGCAGCTTCCTCCGGGACAACGGCTACACCTTC.

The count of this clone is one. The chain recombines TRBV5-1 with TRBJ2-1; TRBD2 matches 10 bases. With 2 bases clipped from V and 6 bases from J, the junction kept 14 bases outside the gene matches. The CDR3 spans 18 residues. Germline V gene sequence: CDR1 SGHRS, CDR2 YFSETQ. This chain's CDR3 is CASSLGPVLAGLGNEQFF. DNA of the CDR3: TGCGCCAGCAGCTTAGGGCCGGTACTAGCGGGACTAGGCAATGAGCAGTTCTTC.

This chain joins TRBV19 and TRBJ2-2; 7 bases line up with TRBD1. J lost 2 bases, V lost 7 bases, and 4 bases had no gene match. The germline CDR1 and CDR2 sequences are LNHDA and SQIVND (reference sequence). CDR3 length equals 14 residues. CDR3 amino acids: CASIRDSNTGELFF. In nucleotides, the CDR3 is TGTGCCAGTATCCGGGACAGTAACACCGGGGAGCTGTTTTTT.

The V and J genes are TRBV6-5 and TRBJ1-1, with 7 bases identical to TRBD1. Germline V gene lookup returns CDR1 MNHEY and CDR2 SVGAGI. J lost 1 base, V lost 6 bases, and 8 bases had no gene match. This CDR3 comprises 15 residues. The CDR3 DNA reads TGTGCCAGCAGGAGACAGGGCGCGCGGAACACTGAAGCTTTCTTT. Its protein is CASRRQGARNTEAFF.

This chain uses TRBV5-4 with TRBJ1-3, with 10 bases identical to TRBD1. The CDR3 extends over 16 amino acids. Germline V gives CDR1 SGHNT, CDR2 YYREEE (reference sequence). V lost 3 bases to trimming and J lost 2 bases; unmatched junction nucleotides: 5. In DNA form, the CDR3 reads TGTGCCAGCAGCTCCTGGGACAGGGGCGCTGGAAACACCATATATTTT. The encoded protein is CASSSWDRGAGNTIYF.

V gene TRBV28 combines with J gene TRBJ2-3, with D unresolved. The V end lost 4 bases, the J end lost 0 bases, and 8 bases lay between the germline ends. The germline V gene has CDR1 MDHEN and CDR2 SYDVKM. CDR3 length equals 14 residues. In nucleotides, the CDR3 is TGTGCCAGCAGTTCCCAGAGCAGCACAGATACGCAGTATTTT. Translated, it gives CASSSQSSTDTQYF.

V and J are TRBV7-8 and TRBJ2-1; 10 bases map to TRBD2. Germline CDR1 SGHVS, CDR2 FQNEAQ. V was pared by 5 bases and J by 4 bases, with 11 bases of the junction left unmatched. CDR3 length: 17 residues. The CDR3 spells CASSPYGAGGRYNEQFF. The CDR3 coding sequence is TGTGCCAGCAGCCCCTATGGAGCGGGAGGGCGTTACAATGAGCAGTTCTTC.

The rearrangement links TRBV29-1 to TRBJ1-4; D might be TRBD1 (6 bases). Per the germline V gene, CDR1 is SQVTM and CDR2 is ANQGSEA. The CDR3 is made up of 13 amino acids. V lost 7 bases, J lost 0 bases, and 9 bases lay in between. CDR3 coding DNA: TGCAGCGCCTGGACAGCAACTAATGAAAAACTGTTTTTT. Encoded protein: CSAWTATNEKLFF.

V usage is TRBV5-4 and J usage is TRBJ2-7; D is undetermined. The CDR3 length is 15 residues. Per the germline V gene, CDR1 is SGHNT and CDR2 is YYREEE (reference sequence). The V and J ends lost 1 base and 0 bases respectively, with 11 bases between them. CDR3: CASSLSVSNSYEQYF. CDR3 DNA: TGTGCCAGCAGCTTGTCAGTGTCCAACTCCTACGAGCAGTACTTC.

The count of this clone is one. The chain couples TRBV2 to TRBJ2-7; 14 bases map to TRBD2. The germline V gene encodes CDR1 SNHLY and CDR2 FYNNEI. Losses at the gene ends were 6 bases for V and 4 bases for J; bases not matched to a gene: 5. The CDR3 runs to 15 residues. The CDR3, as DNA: TGTGCCAGCAGGTCGACTAGCGGGAGGGCTTACGAGCAGTACTTC. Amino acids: CASRSTSGRAYEQYF.

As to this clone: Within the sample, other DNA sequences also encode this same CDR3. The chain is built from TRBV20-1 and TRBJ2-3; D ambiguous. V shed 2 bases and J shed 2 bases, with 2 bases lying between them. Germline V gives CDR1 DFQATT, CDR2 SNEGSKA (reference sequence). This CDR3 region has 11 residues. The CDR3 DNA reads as TGCAGTGCTAGACACACAGATACGCAGTATTTT. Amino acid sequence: CSARHTDTQYF.

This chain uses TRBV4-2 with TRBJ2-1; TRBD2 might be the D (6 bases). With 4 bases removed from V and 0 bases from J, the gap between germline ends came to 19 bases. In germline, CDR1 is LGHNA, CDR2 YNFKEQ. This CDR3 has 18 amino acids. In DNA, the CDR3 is TGTGCCAGCAGCCGCCTATCCCGGGACTGGAGCTCCTACAATGAGCAGTTCTTC. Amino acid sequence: CASSRLSRDWSSYNEQFF.

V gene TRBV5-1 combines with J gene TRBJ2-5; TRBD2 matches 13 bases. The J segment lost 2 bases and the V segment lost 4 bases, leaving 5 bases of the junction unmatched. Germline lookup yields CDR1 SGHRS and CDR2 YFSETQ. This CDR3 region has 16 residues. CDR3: CASSPTGLAGQETQYF. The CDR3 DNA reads TGCGCCAGCAGCCCAACGGGACTAGCGGGACAAGAGACCCAGTACTTC.

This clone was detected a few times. CDR3 protein: CASSDTGSEAFF. CDR3 sequence (DNA): TGTGCCAGCAGCGATACAGGATCGGAGGCTTTCTTT. The chain links TRBV7-9 to TRBJ1-1, with D possibly being TRBD1 (5 bases). The CDR3 has 12 amino acids. Germline values: CDR1 SEHNR, CDR2 FQNEAQ (reference sequence). V was shortened by 5 bases and J by 11 bases, with 15 bases between the two germline ends.

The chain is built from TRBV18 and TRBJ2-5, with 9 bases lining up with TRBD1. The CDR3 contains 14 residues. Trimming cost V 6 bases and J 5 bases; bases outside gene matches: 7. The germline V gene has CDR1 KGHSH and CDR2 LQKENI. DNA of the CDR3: TGTGCCAGCTCCCAACTCGGGACAGGGGAGACCCAGTACTTC. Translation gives CASSQLGTGETQYF.

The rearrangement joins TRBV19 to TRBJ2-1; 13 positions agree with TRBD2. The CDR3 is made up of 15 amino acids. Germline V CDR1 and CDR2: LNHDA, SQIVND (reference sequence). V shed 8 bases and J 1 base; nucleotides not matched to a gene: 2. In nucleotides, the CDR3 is TGTGCCAGTGAGGGACTAGCGGGATCCTACAATGAGCAGTTCTTC. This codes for CASEGLAGSYNEQFF.

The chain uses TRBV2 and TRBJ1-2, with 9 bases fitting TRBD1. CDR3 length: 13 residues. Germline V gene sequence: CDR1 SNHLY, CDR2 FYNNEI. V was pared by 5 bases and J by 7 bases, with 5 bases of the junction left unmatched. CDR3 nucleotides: TGTGCCAGCAGTTACGAGGACAGGGGTGGCTACACCTTC. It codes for CASSYEDRGGYTF.